The clone carrying this TCR beta chain was seen only a few times. Its specificity is unknown. Trimming cost V 2 bases and J 0 bases, with 17 bases left between them. The CDR3 spans 19 residues. Germline V gene lookup returns CDR1 LGHNA and CDR2 YSLEER. The data are from a study of T-cell reconstitution after alpha-beta-depleted transplantation in children. Overall study findings and caveats: Diversity of TCRbeta at day 60 was high in some patients, arising from surviving recipient T cells and thymic progenitors. It was newly produced T cells that mostly accounted for T-cell counts and diversity one year after transplant. Roughly two months post-transplant, alpha-beta T cells reportedly originated from several hundred graft clones that had expanded.

Unique molecular identifiers were incorporated during preparation of the TCRbeta library. TCRdb ran MiXCR on the PCR reads and lists one entry per CDR3 protein. The sample contains roughly 500,000 distinct CDR3 sequences, over 9.5% of which appear only once. This specimen was PBMCs, taken before TCRalphabeta/CD19-depleted stem cell transplant. The TCR originated in a child aged 2 to 10 with inherited bone marrow failure, due to receive a stem cell transplant. This chain joins TRBV4-3 and TRBJ2-6; D tentatively reads TRBD1 or TRBD2 (5 bases each). The CDR3 DNA follows: TGCGCCAGCAGCCAATCGACAGTTCGGAGGACCTCTGGGGCCAACGTCCTGACTTTC. It is translated as CASSQSTVRRTSGANVLTF.